This is a list of T cell receptor beta chains from one sample in a study of OX40 agonist ivuxolimab in advanced cancers. Clones were read by immunoSEQ multiplex PCR, and TCRdb kept only the in-frame ones, dropping some. The repertoire holds some 77,000 clones, with 70% to 90% as singletons. Sequenced here: CD4+ or CD8+ T cells sorted from blood, sampled in a trial of the OX40 agonist ivuxolimab. Every receptor here comes from an adult with an advanced solid tumor such as melanoma, head and neck, liver or kidney cancer. The CDR3 runs from the conserved cysteine through the conserved F or W. The D gene is left open where the match is weak. Size is stated for part of the rows, as once, few or many counts, or as a class when the clone is expanded.

size: NA
D: TRBD2
J: TRBJ2-7
V: TRBV7-9
CDR3: CASSPRIAGSYEQYF
DNA: TGTGCCAGCAGCCCCCGGATAGCGGGGTCCTACGAGCAGTACTTC

size: few
D: NA
J: TRBJ1-2
V: TRBV20-1
CDR3: CSARIQGGYTF
DNA: TGCAGTGCTAGAATTCAGGGAGGCTACACCTTC

size: NA
D: TRBD1
J: TRBJ2-7
V: TRBV18
CDR3: CASSPLDRGHEQYF
DNA: TGTGCCAGCTCACCCCTGGACAGGGGGCATGAGCAGTACTTC

size: NA
D: NA
J: TRBJ1-3
V: TRBV6-1
CDR3: CASSDPTASSGNTIYF
DNA: TGTGCCAGCAGTGACCCGACAGCGTCTTCTGGAAACACCATATATTTT

size: NA
D: NA
J: TRBJ2-7
V: TRBV7-9
CDR3: CASSSQGGSYEQYF
DNA: TGTGCCAGCAGCAGCCAGGGGGGGAGCTACGAGCAGTACTTC

size: NA
D: NA
J: TRBJ2-6
V: TRBV6-5
CDR3: CASSYSGSGANVLTF
DNA: TGTGCCAGCAGTTACTCGGGTTCTGGGGCCAACGTCCTGACTTTC

size: NA
D: NA
J: TRBJ2-2
V: TRBV5-1
CDR3: CASSPPSSGELFF
DNA: TGCGCCAGCAGCCCACCTTCCAGCGGGGAGCTGTTTTTT

size: NA
D: TRBD2
J: TRBJ2-1
V: TRBV2
CDR3: CASSVTSEEQFF
DNA: TGTGCCAGCAGTGTCACTAGCGAGGAGCAGTTCTTC

size: NA
D: NA
J: TRBJ1-5
V: TRBV28
CDR3: CASGGGFRQPQHF
DNA: TGTGCCAGCGGGGGAGGTTTTCGTCAGCCCCAGCATTTT

size: NA
D: TRBD2
J: TRBJ2-7
V: TRBV30
CDR3: CAWDTSGDSYEQYF
DNA: TGTGCCTGGGATACTAGCGGGGACTCCTACGAGCAGTACTTC

size: NA
D: NA
J: TRBJ1-1
V: TRBV6-6
CDR3: CASSPPGGKGGAFF
DNA: TGTGCCAGCAGTCCCCCCGGCGGGAAGGGGGGAGCTTTCTTT

size: once
D: TRBD2
J: TRBJ2-7
V: TRBV18
CDR3: CASSRTGLGISYEQYF
DNA: TGTGCCAGCTCACGCACCGGACTAGGGATCTCCTACGAGCAGTACTTC

size: NA
D: TRBD1
J: TRBJ2-2
V: TRBV12-5
CDR3: CASGQGARTGELFF
DNA: TGTGCTAGTGGACAGGGGGCGAGGACCGGGGAGCTGTTTTTT

size: NA
D: TRBD1
J: TRBJ1-1
V: TRBV5-1
CDR3: CASSLAQGGHTEAFF
DNA: TGCGCCAGCAGCTTGGCGCAGGGGGGCCACACTGAAGCTTTCTTT

size: NA
D: TRBD2
J: TRBJ2-3
V: TRBV5-1
CDR3: CASSEPGGSTDTQYF
DNA: TGCGCCAGCAGCGAGCCGGGGGGGAGCACAGATACGCAGTATTTT

size: NA
D: NA
J: TRBJ1-2
V: TRBV6-6
CDR3: CASSYGQAYGYTF
DNA: TGTGCCAGCAGTTACGGACAAGCCTATGGCTACACCTTC

size: NA
D: NA
J: TRBJ2-1
V: TRBV10-2
CDR3: CASSDGGRYNEQFF
DNA: TGCGCCAGCAGTGACGGGGGGCGGTACAATGAGCAGTTCTTC

size: once
D: NA
J: TRBJ2-1
V: TRBV2
CDR3: CASSESEPGTGEQFF
DNA: TGTGCCAGCAGTGAATCGGAGCCCGGGACTGGTGAGCAGTTCTTC

size: NA
D: NA
J: TRBJ2-4
V: TRBV5-6
CDR3: CASSLVGEILAKNIQYF
DNA: TGTGCCAGCAGCTTGGTGGGGGAAATTCTAGCCAAAAACATTCAGTACTTC

size: NA
D: NA
J: TRBJ2-7
V: TRBV6-9
CDR3: CASSYPGQTYEQYF
DNA: TGTGCCAGCAGTTACCCAGGACAGACCTACGAGCAGTACTTC

size: NA
D: NA
J: TRBJ2-4
V: TRBV27
CDR3: CASSRTPAVNIQCF
DNA: TGTGCCAGCAGTCGGACGCCCGCGGTAAACATTCAGTGCTTC